This TCR beta chain stems from a study of blood T cell repertoires in COVID-19. The CDR3 is 14 residues long. Trimming took off 0 bases at V and 7 bases at J, with 8 bases between the two ends. In germline, CDR1 is SGHRS, CDR2 YFSETQ. Profiled with immunoSEQ multiplex PCR; TCRdb holds only in-frame clones, not every one. Seen here are approximately 210,000 clones, approximately 90% observed once, and the top ten hold 9.5% to 13%. While infection was still active, Seattle patients were enrolled and then followed longitudinally. The sample taken for sequencing was peripheral blood. The source of this sequence is a man between 45 and 60 years old with COVID-19, enrolled during active disease. The chain has TRBV5-1 and TRBJ1-6; D might be TRBD1 (5 bases). The CDR3 protein is CASSLGGVNSPLHF. In DNA, the CDR3 is TGCGCCAGCAGCTTGGGGGGCGTAAATTCACCCCTCCACTTT.